These 16 T cell receptor beta chains came from one sample sequenced in a study of cytomegalovirus exposure and HLA in healthy donors. Sequencing was performed with immunoSEQ multiplex PCR; in TCRdb, only in-frame clones are kept and a portion is missing. This repertoire shows about 120,000 clones, more than 75% found once; its top ten account for about 2%. The sequenced material came from PBMCs. The receptors shown here come from a woman aged 30 to 39 in good health and CMV-seronegative.

V usage is TRBV19 and J usage is TRBJ1-5, with 12 bases aligning to TRBD1. There are 13 residues in the CDR3. The junction had 8 bases not matched to a gene; V was cut back by 9 bases and J by 11 bases. Germline-derived CDR1 and CDR2 are LNHDA and SQIVND (reference sequence). The DNA of the CDR3 is TGTGCCAGCTCCGGGGACAGGGGGCGCGCCCAGCATTTT. Its translation: CASSGDRGRAQHF.

The chain joins TRBV29-1 to TRBJ1-1; D not resolved. Deletions cut 5 bases from V and 1 base from J, with 8 bases between. The CDR3 has 12 amino acids. Germline V CDR1 and CDR2: SQVTM, ANQGSEA. CDR3 nucleotide sequence: TGCAGCGTTAATTCAGGGAACACTGAAGCTTTCTTT. Protein product: CSVNSGNTEAFF. The entire variable domain, with the rest obtained from reference TRBV29-1 and TRBJ1-1, is as follows: SAVISQKPSRDICQRGTSLTIQCQVDSQVTMMFWYRQQPGQSLTLIATANQGSEATYESGFVIDKFPISRPNLTFSTLTVSNMSPEDSSIYLCSVNSGNTEAFFGQGTRLTVV.

This clone has only one observation. This chain connects TRBV5-4 to TRBJ1-1, with a tentative D call TRBD1 (6 bases). The CDR3 is made up of 14 amino acids. Deletions cut 0 bases from V and 4 bases from J, with 10 bases between. Germline CDR1 reads SGHNT; CDR2 reads YYREEE (reference sequence). The CDR3 loop reads CASSLGQGSTEAFF. CDR3 DNA: TGTGCCAGCAGCTTGGGTCAGGGGTCCACTGAAGCTTTCTTT.

V gene TRBV7-2 combines with J gene TRBJ2-1; TRBD2 matches 11 bases. Germline CDR1 reads SGHTA; CDR2 reads FQGNSA. Trimming at V came to 6 bases and at J to 16 bases, leaving 8 bases not matched to a gene. The CDR3 spans 12 residues. CDR3 bases: TGTGCCAGCAGTCGTTCCGGGACTAGCGGATTCTTC. It is translated as CASSRSGTSGFF.

V is TRBV28 and J is TRBJ1-5, with TRBD1 matching 9 bases. The V gene end was trimmed by 3 bases and the J gene end by 4 bases; junction bases not matched to a gene: 4. Germline V gene lookup returns CDR1 MDHEN and CDR2 SYDVKM. The CDR3 is 15 amino acids. Here the CDR3 reads CASSFGTGPNQPQHF. The CDR3 region has the DNA TGTGCCAGCAGTTTCGGGACAGGGCCGAATCAGCCCCAGCATTTT.

The chain has TRBV5-5 and TRBJ2-6; TRBD1 matches at 8 bases. There are 15 residues in the CDR3. V lost 10 bases to trimming and J lost 0 bases; unmatched junction nucleotides: 6. Germline V lookup: CDR1 SGHKS, CDR2 YYEKEE (reference sequence). The CDR3 DNA reads TGTGCCTCGGACAGGGCAATCTCTGGGGCCAACGTCCTGACTTTC. Protein sequence: CASDRAISGANVLTF.

The CDR3 nucleotides read TGTGCCAGCTCACCAAGGGGGAGTAAGGATGAGCAGTTCTTC. Translated: CASSPRGSKDEQFF. J is TRBJ2-1 and V is TRBV18; weak D call: TRBD1 (6 bases). V was clipped by 2 bases and J by 8 bases, with 13 bases between them. There are 14 residues in the CDR3. Germline V CDR1 and CDR2: KGHSH, LQKENI.

The table lists this clone with a few counts. This rearrangement joins TRBV15 to TRBJ1-2; the D gene is possibly TRBD1 (6 bases). V was shortened by 0 bases and J by 8 bases, with 10 bases between the two germline ends. CDR1 and CDR2 (germline): LNHNV, YYDKDF (reference sequence). The CDR3 is 13 residues long. In nucleotides, the CDR3 is TGTGCCACCAGCAGAGACACAGGGTCCGGCTACACCTTC. Translation: CATSRDTGSGYTF.

The chain links TRBV29-1 to TRBJ2-2; a weak D match, TRBD2 (6 bases). This CDR3 spans 16 amino acids. The V gene lost 0 bases and the J gene lost 1 base, with 12 bases spanning the gap. CDR1 and CDR2 (germline): SQVTM, ANQGSEA. Written as DNA, the CDR3 is TGCAGCGTTGAAGATCGGGGGACGGTGAACACCGGGGAGCTGTTTTTT. It specifies CSVEDRGTVNTGELFF.

V gene TRBV29-1 combines with J gene TRBJ1-2; D is unresolved. This CDR3 comprises 13 residues. Trimming shortened V by 0 bases and J by 5 bases, and 10 bases separated the two germline ends. CDR1 is SQVTM, CDR2 ANQGSEA, per germline. The CDR3: CSVEDRTDYGYTF. The CDR3 nucleotides read TGCAGCGTTGAAGATCGAACAGATTATGGCTACACCTTC.

This chain uses TRBV11-2 with TRBJ2-5; 11 nucleotides align to TRBD2. V lost 5 bases to trimming and J lost 4 bases; unmatched junction nucleotides: 9. CDR3 length: 16 residues. Germline CDR1 and CDR2: SGHAT and FQNNGV. The CDR3 DNA is TGTGCCAGCAGCCTCGTAGCGGGGGGGCCGGGAGAGACCCAGTACTTC. Encoded protein: CASSLVAGGPGETQYF.

The chain joins TRBV7-2 to TRBJ2-7; TRBD2 might be the D (6 bases). V lost 5 bases and J 2 bases, leaving 19 bases between the germline ends. CDR1 is SGHTA and CDR2 is FQGNSA in the germline V gene. The CDR3 covers 16 residues. The CDR3 DNA follows: TGTGCCAGCAGCCCCCCCACCGGGCGGGGAGCCTACGAGCAGTACTTC. This encodes CASSPPTGRGAYEQYF.

The rearrangement uses TRBV19 and TRBJ1-4; a weak D match, TRBD1 (6 bases). Germline loops: CDR1 LNHDA, CDR2 SQIVND (reference sequence). The CDR3 consists of 14 residues. Trimming removed 4 bases at V and 6 bases at J, with 12 bases between. CDR3 coding DNA: TGTGCCAGTAGTAGGGCGACAGGTTATGAAAAACTGTTTTTT. Translating gives CASSRATGYEKLFF.

The V call is TRBV30, the J call TRBJ1-5, with 8 bases fitting TRBD1. Unmatched junction bases numbered 5, after V lost 1 base and J lost 3 bases. The CDR3 is 15 residues long. From germline, CDR1 is GTSNPN and CDR2 SVGIG (reference sequence). The CDR3 coding sequence is TGTGCCTGGAGTGCCCGGGACAGGTTCAATCAGCCCCAGCATTTT. This gives the protein CAWSARDRFNQPQHF. Combining the CDR3 with reference TRBV30 and TRBJ1-5 gives the whole variable domain SQTIHQWPATLVQPVGSPLSLECTVEGTSNPNLYWYRQAAGRGLQLLFYSVGIGQISSEVPQNLSASRPQDRQFILSSKKLLLSDSGFYLCAWSARDRFNQPQHFGDGTRLSIL.

The chain has TRBV9 and TRBJ2-3; tentatively, D is TRBD2 (5 bases). V was clipped by 0 bases and J by 0 bases, with 11 bases between them. This CDR3 is 16 amino acids long. From germline, CDR1 is SGDLS and CDR2 YYNGEE. CDR3 nucleotides: TGTGCCAGCAGCGTAGGGGTAAGCGGTAGCACAGATACGCAGTATTTT. Protein product: CASSVGVSGSTDTQYF.

This clone has only one observation. The chain has TRBV30 and TRBJ1-1; no clear D. The V and J ends lost 6 bases and 3 bases respectively, with 11 bases between them. CDR1 and CDR2 from the germline V gene are GTSNPN and SVGIG (reference sequence). This CDR3 is built from 12 residues. Here the CDR3 reads CACHIRDTEAFF. In DNA, the CDR3 is TGTGCCTGTCACATACGGGACACTGAAGCTTTCTTT.